These 28 T cell receptor beta chains came from one sample sequenced in a study of OX40 agonist ivuxolimab in advanced cancers. Repertoires were generated with immunoSEQ multiplex PCR, while TCRdb's copy carries only in-frame clones and drops some. The profile shows tens of thousands of clones, 85% to 95% of them singletons. This specimen consisted of CD4+ or CD8+ T cells sorted from blood, obtained in a trial of the OX40 agonist ivuxolimab. These receptors were taken from an adult with an advanced solid tumor such as melanoma, head and neck, liver or kidney cancer.

This chain connects TRBV7-2 to TRBJ2-3; 10 nucleotides line up with TRBD2. There are 17 residues in the CDR3. The germline V gene has CDR1 SGHTA and CDR2 FQGNSA. Trimming cost V 3 bases and J 2 bases; bases outside gene matches: 8. In nucleotides, the CDR3 is TGTGCCAGCAGCTTTACTCAGCGGGAGGGCCCCACAGATACGCAGTATTTT. This encodes CASSFTQREGPTDTQYF.

This clone was picked up a small number of times. This chain joins TRBV2 and TRBJ2-7; no clear D. The V gene's germline CDR1 is SNHLY and CDR2 FYNNEI. V was pared by 6 bases and J by 7 bases, with 19 bases between. This CDR3 region has 14 residues. CDR3 residues: CASRWNPGVGEQYF. The CDR3 DNA reads TGTGCCAGCAGGTGGAACCCCGGAGTGGGTGAGCAGTACTTC.

The CDR3 is CASSRPGGAPNNYGYTF. CDR3 DNA: TGTGCCAGCAGCCGACCAGGGGGCGCCCCTAATAACTATGGCTACACCTTC. The chain links TRBV9 to TRBJ1-2; TRBD1 agrees at 8 bases. CDR3 length: 17 residues. Per germline, CDR1 SGDLS and CDR2 YYNGEE. V was pared by 4 bases and J by 1 base, with 12 bases of the junction left unmatched.

The J gene is TRBJ1-6, the V gene TRBV2, with unresolved D. V was shortened by 7 bases and J by 9 bases, with 10 bases between the two germline ends. This CDR3 is built from 12 residues. Germline lookup yields CDR1 SNHLY and CDR2 FYNNEI. The CDR3 sequence is CASTLRGSPLHF. CDR3 bases: TGTGCCAGCACCCTCCGCGGTTCACCCCTCCACTTT.

The V gene is TRBV5-5, the J gene TRBJ1-4, with no clear D. Trimming took 0 bases from V and 7 from J, leaving 10 bases between them. Per germline, CDR1 SGHKS and CDR2 YYEKEE (reference sequence). The CDR3 is 14 residues long. CDR3 bases: TGTGCCAGCAGCTTGGAGGCTACACTTGAAAAACTGTTTTTT. Amino acids: CASSLEATLEKLFF.

In this sample, this clone turned up once. The chain carries TRBV7-6 and TRBJ2-3; no firm D call. Trimming took 2 bases from V and 1 from J, leaving 7 bases between them. Per germline, CDR1 SGHVS and CDR2 FNYEAQ. There are 14 residues in the CDR3. The CDR3 region has the DNA TGTGCCAGCAGCTTATTCCGGGGCACAGATACGCAGTATTTT. Its translation: CASSLFRGTDTQYF.

This CDR3 is CASNPSGSLETQYF. CDR3 nucleotides: TGTGCCAGCAACCCTAGCGGGAGTTTGGAGACCCAGTACTTC. The chain is built from TRBV2 and TRBJ2-5; 10 positions match TRBD2. V lost 7 bases to trimming and J lost 5 bases; unmatched junction nucleotides: 7. The CDR3 runs 14 residues. Germline V gene lookup returns CDR1 SNHLY and CDR2 FYNNEI. Combining the CDR3 with reference TRBV2 and TRBJ2-5 gives the whole variable domain EPEVTQTPSHQVTQMGQEVILRCVPISNHLYFYWYRQILGQKVEFLVSFYNNEISEKSEIFDDQFSVERPDGSNFTLKIRSTKLEDSAMYFCASNPSGSLETQYFGPGTRLLVL.

The DNA for the CDR3 is TGTGCCAGCAGCCCCGCCGGGACCTTGGGGAATCAGCCCCAGCATTTT. This gives the protein CASSPAGTLGNQPQHF. The J gene is TRBJ1-5, the V gene TRBV7-8; TRBD1 is a possible D gene (5 bases). The V and J ends lost 5 bases and 4 bases respectively, with 18 bases between them. The germline CDR1 and CDR2 sequences are SGHVS and FQNEAQ. The length of the CDR3 is 16 residues.

The chain uses TRBV5-1 and TRBJ2-7, with D maybe TRBD2 (5 bases). The CDR3 is 13 amino acids. Germline V gives CDR1 SGHRS, CDR2 YFSETQ. Trimming removed 4 bases at V and 2 bases at J, with 10 bases between. The CDR3 spells CASSRTAPYEQYF. For the CDR3, the DNA is TGCGCCAGCAGCCGGACTGCCCCCTACGAGCAGTACTTC. Complete variable domain (other parts from reference TRBV5-1 and TRBJ2-7): KAGVTQTPRYLIKTRGQQVTLSCSPISGHRSVSWYQQTPGQGLQFLFEYFSETQRNKGNFPGRFSGRQFSNSRSEMNVSTLELGDSALYLCASSRTAPYEQYFGPGTRLTVT.

The J gene is TRBJ2-2, the V gene TRBV6-5, with TRBD1 identical over 12 bases. V lost 4 bases to trimming and J lost 3 bases; unmatched junction nucleotides: 3. Germline V lookup: CDR1 MNHEY, CDR2 SVGAGI. The CDR3 length is 16 residues. CDR3 protein: CASSFGTGGYTGELFF. CDR3 nucleotides: TGTGCCAGCAGTTTCGGGACAGGGGGCTACACCGGGGAGCTGTTTTTT.

This clone was detected only once. The rearrangement links TRBV10-3 to TRBJ2-7, with 7 bases identical to TRBD2. The germline V gene has CDR1 ENHRY and CDR2 SYGVKD. This CDR3 has 16 amino acids. J lost 3 bases, V lost 6 bases, and 14 bases had no gene match. The CDR3 DNA follows: TGTGCCATCAGACTGGGTACGGCTAGCGGATTCTACGAGCAGTACTTC. This sequence encodes CAIRLGTASGFYEQYF.

This sequence joins TRBV28 and TRBJ2-5; 10 bases align to TRBD1. The germline V gene has CDR1 MDHEN and CDR2 SYDVKM. The CDR3 length is 15 residues. Trimming removed 10 bases from V and 4 bases from J; junction bases left unmatched: 12. The CDR3 DNA is TGTGCCACGACTGTAGACAGGGGGCGACGAGAGACCCAGTACTTC. Protein product: CATTVDRGRRETQYF.

The chain links TRBV7-2 to TRBJ2-7; 8 nucleotides agree with TRBD2. V was clipped by 0 bases and J by 4 bases; unmatched bases: 5. From germline, CDR1 is SGHTA and CDR2 FQGNSA. The CDR3 consists of 15 residues. CDR3 residues: CASSLASGLAYEQYF. The CDR3 bases are TGTGCCAGCAGCTTAGCATCAGGACTAGCATACGAGCAGTACTTC.

V is TRBV20-1 and J is TRBJ1-1, with D possibly being TRBD1 (6 bases). The V gene lost 6 bases and the J gene lost 4 bases, with 9 bases spanning the gap. Germline V lookup: CDR1 DFQATT, CDR2 SNEGSKA (reference sequence). The CDR3 is made up of 11 amino acids. CDR3 DNA: TGCAGTGCCCAGGGGAGCACTGAAGCTTTCTTT. It is translated as CSAQGSTEAFF.

J is TRBJ1-2 and V is TRBV19; 10 positions match TRBD1. Trimming removed 6 bases from V and 3 bases from J; junction bases left unmatched: 10. The CDR3 is 16 amino acids. Germline V CDR1 and CDR2: LNHDA, SQIVND (reference sequence). The CDR3 bases are TGTGCCAGTAGATTCGCTCGACAGGGGGCAGACTATGGCTACACCTTC. Its translation is CASRFARQGADYGYTF.

V gene TRBV7-2 combines with J gene TRBJ2-3; D is unresolved. V was clipped by 0 bases and J by 14 bases, with 15 bases between them. Germline CDR1 and CDR2: SGHTA and FQGNSA. This CDR3 is 13 amino acids long. CDR3 residues: CASSLAQGSQRYF. The CDR3 DNA reads as TGTGCCAGCAGCTTAGCGCAAGGATCACAGAGGTATTTT.

The chain combines TRBV18 with TRBJ2-2, with TRBD2 matching over 14 bases. Germline V gene lookup returns CDR1 KGHSH and CDR2 LQKENI. This CDR3 is 17 amino acids long. V trimming: 4 bases; J trimming: 4 bases; junction bases outside the gene matches: 5. The CDR3 is CASSRGLAGVLTGELFF. The CDR3 DNA is TGTGCCAGCTCACGGGGACTAGCGGGAGTACTCACCGGGGAGCTGTTTTTT.

V gene TRBV28 combines with J gene TRBJ2-6; no definite D call. V was cut by 3 bases and J by 0 bases, with 6 bases left in between. Germline V gives CDR1 MDHEN, CDR2 SYDVKM. CDR3 length: 15 amino acids. The CDR3 nucleotides read TGTGCCAGCAGTTTTGGTGGCTCTGGGGCCAACGTCCTGACTTTC. It yields the protein CASSFGGSGANVLTF. Looking up the rest from reference TRBV28 and TRBJ2-6 gives the full variable domain: DVKVTQSSRYLVKRTGEKVFLECVQDMDHENMFWYRQDPGLGLRLIYFSYDVKMKEKGDIPEGYSVSREKKERFSLILESASTNQTSMYLCASSFGGSGANVLTFGAGSRLTVL.

The V gene is TRBV5-1, the J gene TRBJ2-1; no firm D call. The germline gives CDR1 SGHRS, CDR2 YFSETQ. V gave up 0 bases and J gave up 0 bases, with 10 bases separating them. CDR3 length: 16 amino acids. CDR3 coding DNA: TGCGCCAGCAGCTTGGCCGCAACTTACTCCTACAATGAGCAGTTCTTC. Translation gives CASSLAATYSYNEQFF.

This rearrangement joins TRBV28 to TRBJ2-1; D call uncertain. Germline assignment: CDR1 MDHEN and CDR2 SYDVKM. V was cut by 3 bases and J by 0 bases, with 12 bases left in between. The CDR3 is 16 amino acids. CDR3 DNA: TGTGCCAGCAGTTTTTATGGTCCGAGCTCCTACAATGAGCAGTTCTTC. Encoded protein: CASSFYGPSSYNEQFF.

J is TRBJ2-5 and V is TRBV5-1, with 8 bases aligning to TRBD1. J lost 5 bases, V lost 4 bases, and 10 bases had no gene match. CDR3 length equals 15 residues. Per the germline V gene, CDR1 is SGHRS and CDR2 is YFSETQ. DNA for the CDR3: TGCGCCAGCAGCCAGGGGGCAACTAGTCTGGAGACCCAGTACTTC. It codes for CASSQGATSLETQYF. The complete variable domain, with remaining parts taken from reference TRBV5-1 and TRBJ2-5, reads KAGVTQTPRYLIKTRGQQVTLSCSPISGHRSVSWYQQTPGQGLQFLFEYFSETQRNKGNFPGRFSGRQFSNSRSEMNVSTLELGDSALYLCASSQGATSLETQYFGPGTRLLVL.

In nucleotides, the CDR3 is TGCGCCAGCAGCCTAACCGGGAGACCCGATGAGCAGTTCTTC. It is translated as CASSLTGRPDEQFF. V is TRBV5-1 and J is TRBJ2-1; maybe TRBD2 (6 bases). Between the trimmed V and J ends, which lost 4 bases and 8 bases, there was a span of 16 bases. Germline V gives CDR1 SGHRS, CDR2 YFSETQ. This CDR3 region has 14 residues.

The rearrangement links TRBV10-1 to TRBJ2-3, with 9 positions matching TRBD2. Per the germline V gene, CDR1 is WNHNN and CDR2 is SYGVQD (reference sequence). J gave up 4 bases and V 6 bases, and 5 bases lay outside the gene matches. The CDR3 contains 14 residues. Written as DNA, the CDR3 is TGCGCCAGCAGCGGTGCGGGAGGGCCAGATACGCAGTATTTT. It yields the protein CASSGAGGPDTQYF.

V is TRBV11-2 and J is TRBJ2-1, with 9 bases lining up with TRBD2. The V gene end was trimmed by 5 bases and the J gene end by 11 bases; junction bases not matched to a gene: 4. The CDR3 sequence is 12 residues long. Germline assignment: CDR1 SGHAT and CDR2 FQNNGV. Here the CDR3 reads CASSGLAGKQFF. The DNA for the CDR3 is TGTGCCAGCAGCGGGCTAGCGGGGAAGCAGTTCTTC.

In nucleotides, the CDR3 is TGTGCCAGTAGTCCGGGGGGACGGTCAATCTATGGCTACACCTTC. This sequence encodes CASSPGGRSIYGYTF. The genes are TRBV19 and TRBJ1-2; a possible D gene is TRBD1 (5 bases). Per the germline V gene, CDR1 is LNHDA and CDR2 is SQIVND (reference sequence). CDR3 length: 15 amino acids. V was pared by 5 bases and J by 4 bases, with 17 bases between.

This chain joins TRBV30 and TRBJ1-1; D is uncertain. Germline V gene sequence: CDR1 GTSNPN, CDR2 SVGIG (reference sequence). The CDR3 contains 17 residues. Deletions cut 4 bases from V and 0 bases from J, with 21 bases between. DNA of the CDR3: TGTGCCTGGATGTCGGTTTTGGGAACCAAAATGAACACTGAAGCTTTCTTT. The encoded protein is CAWMSVLGTKMNTEAFF.

As to this clone: One junction end does not reproduce the germline sequence, and a read error may be involved. The DNA of the CDR3 is TGTGCCAGCAATTCCCCCCCTCACTTC. Translation: CASNSPPHF. The J gene is TRBJ2-7, the V gene TRBV28; D not resolved. The germline V gene has CDR1 MDHEN and CDR2 SYDVKM. The CDR3 covers 9 residues.

In the case of this clone: At one end, the junction sequence differs from germline, possibly due to a read error. The V and J genes are TRBV7-7 and TRBJ2-6, with TRBD1 as a possible D gene (5 bases). Germline CDR1 is SSHAT and CDR2 is FNYEAQ (reference sequence). CDR3 size: 16 residues. The CDR3 nucleotides are TGTGCTAGCAGCTTAGGGGCCAGCTCTGGGGCCAACGTCCTGACTTTC. Its translation is CASSLGASSGANVLTF.